These 24 T cell receptor beta chains were all obtained from the same sample, sequenced in a study of identical twins. TCRdb analysed the 5' RACE reads with MiXCR anew, one entry per CDR3 protein. The sample carries 1.5 million to 2 million distinct CDR3 sequences, less than 35% recorded once. Source material: cord blood. The receptors were sampled from a newborn girl in good health.

V and J are TRBV12-3 or TRBV12-4 and TRBJ1-1; 8 bases are shared with TRBD1. V lost 5 bases and J lost 5; bases outside the gene matches: 7. The CDR3 is made up of 14 amino acids. The CDR3 spells CASSRGQGRTEAFF. CDR3 nucleotides: TGTGCCAGCAGTCGTGGACAGGGAAGGACTGAAGCTTTCTTT.

Many counts were recorded for this clonotype. This chain joins TRBV4-2 and TRBJ2-7, with D perhaps TRBD2 (5 bases). Looked up from germline, CDR1 is LGHNA and CDR2 is YNFKEQ. V lost 1 base, J lost 3 bases, and 10 bases lay in between. The CDR3 runs to 14 residues. The CDR3 DNA sequence: TGTGCCAGCAGCCAAGGAGGGTTTCGCTACGAGCAGTACTTC. Translated: CASSQGGFRYEQYF.

The chain links TRBV24-1 to TRBJ1-2; D may be TRBD1 (6 bases). This CDR3 region has 15 residues. Germline V lookup: CDR1 KGHDR, CDR2 SFDVKD. The V end was cut by 4 bases, the J end by 10 bases, with 21 bases between. The CDR3, as DNA: TGTGCCACCAGTGACTCAAAGGCAGGGGAGGAGGACTACACCTTC. Protein: CATSDSKAGEEDYTF.

CDR3 region: CATTGLGPYNEQFF. CDR3 nucleotides: TGTGCCACCACTGGCCTGGGCCCCTACAATGAGCAGTTCTTC. The gene calls are TRBV2 and TRBJ2-1; D is undetermined. V gave up 10 bases and J gave up 2 bases, with 15 bases separating them. The V gene's germline CDR1 is SNHLY and CDR2 FYNNEI. The CDR3 has 14 residues.

This rearrangement joins TRBV11-3 to TRBJ2-2; D is unresolved. The CDR3 has 15 amino acids. Trimming left V 0 bases short and J 4 bases short, with 9 bases between. Germline-derived CDR1 and CDR2 are SGHNT and YENEEA. The CDR3 sequence is CASSLDPASTGELFF. CDR3 DNA sequence: TGTGCCAGCAGCTTAGATCCGGCTAGCACCGGGGAGCTGTTTTTT.

This clonotype was recorded a few times. This chain connects TRBV4-1 to TRBJ2-1, with a possible D match to TRBD1 (5 bases). CDR3 length equals 14 residues. Trimming left V 5 bases short and J 7 bases short, with 15 bases between. Germline CDR1 is MGHRA and CDR2 is YSYEKL. In nucleotides, the CDR3 is TGCGCCAGCAGCTCCTATATTTCAGGGAATGAGCAGTTCTTC. Its translation: CASSSYISGNEQFF.

The table lists this clonotype with a few counts. At one end the junction does not follow the germline gene, possibly because of a read error. This sequence joins TRBV20-1 and TRBJ2-4, with no clear D. The CDR3 contains 13 residues. Germline V gene data show CDR1 as DFQATT and CDR2 as SNEGSKA (reference sequence). This CDR3 is CSAKGPPKNIQYF. CDR3 DNA sequence: TGCAGTGCTAAAGGGCCCCCCAAGAACATTCAGTACTTC.

This chain uses TRBV12-3 or TRBV12-4 with TRBJ1-1; D not resolved. Deletions cut 6 bases from V and 3 bases from J, with 17 bases between. The CDR3 consists of 15 residues. This CDR3 reads CASRSPRGRYTEAFF. The DNA for the CDR3 is TGTGCCAGCAGATCTCCGCGGGGTCGGTACACTGAAGCTTTCTTT.

Regarding this clonotype: It may be a read error: a sequence one base away is much more abundant. The rearrangement uses TRBV7-8 and TRBJ2-1; unclear D gene. The CDR3 sequence is 16 residues long. Deletions cut 5 bases from V and 10 bases from J, with 24 bases between. The germline V gene encodes CDR1 SGHVS and CDR2 FQNEAQ. In DNA, the CDR3 is TGTGCCAGCAGCCGAGTCGGGTCAGTGATGACCTACGAGCAGTTCTTC. Translated, it gives CASSRVGSVMTYEQFF.

As for this clonotype: A much larger clonotype is one base distant, so this may be a read error. This rearrangement joins TRBV10-3 to TRBJ2-6; perhaps D is TRBD1 or TRBD2 (5 bases each). CDR3 length equals 16 residues. Germline-derived CDR1 and CDR2 are ENHRY and SYGVKD. The CDR3 sequence: CAVSVGGGSGANVLTF. The CDR3 DNA reads TGTGCCGTCAGTGTTGGGGGTGGATCTGGGGCCAACGTCCTGACTTTC.

The chain uses TRBV20-1 and TRBJ2-1, with 7 positions matching TRBD1. CDR3 length equals 17 residues. J gave up 0 bases and V 1 base, and 9 bases lay outside the gene matches. Germline V gene data show CDR1 as DFQATT and CDR2 as SNEGSKA (reference sequence). The CDR3 DNA follows: TGCAGTGCTAGAGTACATCTCAGACAGGGCTCCTACAATGAGCAGTTCTTC. Its protein product is CSARVHLRQGSYNEQFF.

V usage is TRBV7-2 and J usage is TRBJ2-3; D not certain. CDR3 length: 13 residues. Germline values: CDR1 SGHTA, CDR2 FQGNSA. Deletions cut 2 bases from V and 6 bases from J, with 9 bases between. The CDR3 reads CASSLPAQDTQYF. The CDR3 region has the DNA TGTGCCAGCAGCTTACCCGCACAGGATACGCAGTATTTT.

Of note for this clonotype: One end of the junction is discordant with germline, which a read error may explain. The V gene is TRBV5-6, the J gene TRBJ2-3, with D possibly being TRBD1 (8 bases). This CDR3 region has 15 residues. The germline CDR1 and CDR2 sequences are SGHDT and YYEEEE. The CDR3 nucleotides read TGTGCCAGCAGACAACAGGGGGGGAGCACAGATACGCGGTATTTT. Protein: CASRQQGGSTDTRYF.

As for this clonotype: The junction shows a germline mismatch at one end, possibly a read error. The chain carries TRBV28 and TRBJ2-3; the match to TRBD2 covers 7 bases. Germline-derived CDR1 and CDR2 are MDHEN and SYDVKM. This CDR3 is 14 amino acids long. CDR3 in DNA: TGTGCCAGCAGTCCGGGACTAACCACAGATACGCGGTATTTT. Residues: CASSPGLTTDTRYF.

In its sample, this clonotype was seen a few times. A much larger clone differs by one base, so this may be a read error. The rearrangement joins TRBV27 to TRBJ1-2, with TRBD1 as a possible D gene (6 bases). This CDR3 comprises 13 residues. Germline V gives CDR1 MNHEY, CDR2 SMNVEV (reference sequence). This CDR3 reads CASSFARGYGHTF. For the CDR3, the DNA is TGTGCCAGCAGTTTTGCCAGGGGCTATGGCCACACCTTC.

V gene TRBV20-1 combines with J gene TRBJ1-2; TRBD1 might be the D (6 bases). Germline CDR1 DFQATT, CDR2 SNEGSKA (reference sequence). V shed 6 bases and J shed 2 bases, with 13 bases lying between them. CDR3 length: 13 amino acids. The CDR3 nucleotides are TGCAGTGCCGTTCGACAGGAAAACTATGGCTACACCTTC. Its translation: CSAVRQENYGYTF.

This clonotype has a handful of counts. The rearrangement uses TRBV27 and TRBJ2-1, with a tentative D call TRBD1 (5 bases). This CDR3 has 15 residues. V was shortened by 5 bases and J by 1 base, with 12 bases between the two germline ends. Germline V gene data show CDR1 as MNHEY and CDR2 as SMNVEV (reference sequence). The CDR3 coding sequence is TGTGCCAGCAGTCAGCGCAGGGCGTCCTACAATGAGCAGTTCTTC. Translating it yields CASSQRRASYNEQFF.

With respect to this clonotype: This sequence may be a read error, since a much larger clone differs from it by one base. Written as DNA, the CDR3 is TGTGCCATCAGTGACAGGGGAGGAAACTCCCACGAGCAGTACTTC. Translation: CAISDRGGNSHEQYF. The V gene is TRBV10-3, the J gene TRBJ2-7; the D call may be TRBD1 or TRBD2 (6 bases each). In germline, CDR1 is ENHRY, CDR2 SYGVKD. The CDR3 spans 15 residues.

The chain carries TRBV7-9 and TRBJ2-5; 8 nucleotides line up with TRBD1. CDR1 and CDR2 (germline): SEHNR, FQNEAQ (reference sequence). There are 14 residues in the CDR3. V lost 2 bases, J lost 5 bases, and 4 bases stayed unmatched. DNA of the CDR3: TGTGCCAGCAGCTTATCGACAGGGGTGGAGACCCAGTACTTC. It codes for CASSLSTGVETQYF.

A few counts support this clonotype. This chain links TRBV20-1 with TRBJ2-7; no reliable D call. V was shortened by 3 bases and J by 0 bases, with 9 bases between the two germline ends. Germline CDR1 DFQATT, CDR2 SNEGSKA (reference sequence). The CDR3 is made up of 13 amino acids. CDR3 in DNA: TGCAGTGCTAGTTCGGGCTTCTCCTACGAGCAGTACTTC. It codes for CSASSGFSYEQYF.

This chain joins TRBV20-1 and TRBJ1-2; the D gene is possibly TRBD1 (5 bases). Germline V lookup: CDR1 DFQATT, CDR2 SNEGSKA (reference sequence). Trimming pared 6 bases from V and 8 bases from J, leaving 28 bases between. The CDR3 has 16 amino acids. The CDR3, as DNA: TGCAGTGCCGCCACGGCCCGGGTCCAGGGCTTCTTAGGCTACACCTTC. It codes for CSAATARVQGFLGYTF.

The rearrangement uses TRBV3-1 and TRBJ2-1; 11 bases fit TRBD2. Germline V lookup: CDR1 LGHDT, CDR2 YNNKEL (reference sequence). V lost 0 bases and J lost 8; bases outside the gene matches: 6. The CDR3 runs 16 residues. In DNA form, the CDR3 reads TGTGCCAGCAGCCAAGATAAACTAGCGGGAGAGGATGAGCAGTTCTTC. Its translation: CASSQDKLAGEDEQFF.

The rearrangement links TRBV20-1 to TRBJ1-6, with TRBD1 identical over 8 bases. The CDR3 has 15 residues. J was trimmed by 7 bases and V by 0 bases; bases with no gene match: 5. CDR1 and CDR2 (germline): DFQATT, SNEGSKA (reference sequence). CDR3 DNA: TGCAGTGCTAGAGAGACAGGGGCCCACAATTCACCCCTCCACTTT. This gives the protein CSARETGAHNSPLHF.

V and J are TRBV6-5 and TRBJ2-4; D possibly uses TRBD1 or TRBD2 (5 bases each). Trimming stripped 2 bases from V and 0 bases from J, with 14 bases between. CDR1 MNHEY and CDR2 SVGAGI come from the germline V gene. This CDR3 has 17 amino acids. The CDR3 is CASSYGGGGQAKNIQYF. The DNA for the CDR3 is TGTGCCAGCAGTTACGGAGGAGGAGGACAAGCCAAAAACATTCAGTACTTC.